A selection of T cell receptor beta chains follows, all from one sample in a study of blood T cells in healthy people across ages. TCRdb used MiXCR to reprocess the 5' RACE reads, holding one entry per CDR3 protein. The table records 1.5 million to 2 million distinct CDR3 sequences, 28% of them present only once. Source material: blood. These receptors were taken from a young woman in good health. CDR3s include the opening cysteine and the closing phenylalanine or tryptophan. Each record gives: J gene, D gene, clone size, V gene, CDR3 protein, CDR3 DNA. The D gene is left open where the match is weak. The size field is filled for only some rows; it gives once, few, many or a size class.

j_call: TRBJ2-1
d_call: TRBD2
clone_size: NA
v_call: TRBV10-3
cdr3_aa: CAISEELAGGGNEQFF
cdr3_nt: TGTGCCATCAGTGAGGAGCTAGCGGGGGGAGGCAATGAGCAGTTCTTC

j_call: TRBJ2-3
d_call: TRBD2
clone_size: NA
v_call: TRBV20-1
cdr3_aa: CSAPYPSGRTDTQYF
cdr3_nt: TGCAGTGCTCCGTATCCAAGCGGGAGGACAGATACGCAGTATTTT

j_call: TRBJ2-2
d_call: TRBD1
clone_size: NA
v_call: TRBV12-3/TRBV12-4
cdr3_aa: CASRNNRGETGELFF
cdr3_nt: TGTGCCAGCAGAAATAACAGGGGGGAGACCGGGGAGCTGTTTTTT

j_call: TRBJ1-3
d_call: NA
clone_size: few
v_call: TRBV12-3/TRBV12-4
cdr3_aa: CASSFAHSGNTIYF
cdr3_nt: TGTGCCAGCAGTTTTGCCCACTCTGGAAACACCATATATTTT

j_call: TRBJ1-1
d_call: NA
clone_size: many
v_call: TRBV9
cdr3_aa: CASSVAVDTEAFF
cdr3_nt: TGTGCCAGCAGCGTAGCGGTAGACACTGAAGCTTTCTTT

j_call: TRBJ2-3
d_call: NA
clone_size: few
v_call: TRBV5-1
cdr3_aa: CASSWTGLGTDTQYF
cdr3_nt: TGCGCCAGCAGCTGGACTGGCCTCGGCACAGATACGCAGTATTTT

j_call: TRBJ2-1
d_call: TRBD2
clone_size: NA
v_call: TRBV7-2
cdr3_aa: CASSLGLAEERFF
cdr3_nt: TGTGCCAGCAGCTTAGGGCTAGCGGAGGAGCGGTTCTTC

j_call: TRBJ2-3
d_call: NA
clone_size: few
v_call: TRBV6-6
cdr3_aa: CASSPGQWTDTQYF
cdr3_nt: TGTGCCAGCAGTCCTGGACAGTGGACAGATACGCAGTATTTT

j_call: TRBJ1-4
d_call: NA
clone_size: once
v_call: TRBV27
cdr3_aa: CASSPDPMGKRFF
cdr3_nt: TGTGCCAGCAGCCCCGATCCTATGGGAAAACGGTTTTTT

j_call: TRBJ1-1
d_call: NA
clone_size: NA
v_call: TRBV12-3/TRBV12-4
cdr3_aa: CANSSPMNTEAFF
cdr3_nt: TGTGCCAACAGCTCTCCAATGAACACTGAAGCTTTCTTT

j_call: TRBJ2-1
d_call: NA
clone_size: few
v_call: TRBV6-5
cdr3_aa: CASSSLGAEQFF
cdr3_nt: TGTGCCAGCAGTTCCCTTGGGGCCGAGCAGTTCTTC

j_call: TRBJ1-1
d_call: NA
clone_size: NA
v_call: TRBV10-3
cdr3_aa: CAISQADRPNTEAFF
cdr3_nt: TGTGCCATCAGTCAGGCAGACAGACCAAACACTGAAGCTTTCTTT

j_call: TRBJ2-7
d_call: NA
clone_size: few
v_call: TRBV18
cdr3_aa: CASSPDSYSSYEQYF
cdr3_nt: TGTGCCAGCTCACCAGACTCTTATAGCTCCTACGAGCAGTACTTC

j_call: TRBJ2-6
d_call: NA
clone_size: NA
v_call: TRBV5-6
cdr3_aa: CASSTLGTTPSGANVLTF
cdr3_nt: TGTGCCAGCAGCACCCTCGGGACGACTCCCTCTGGGGCCAACGTCCTGACTTTC

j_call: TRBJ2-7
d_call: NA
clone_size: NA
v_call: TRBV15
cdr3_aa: CATSRDYRYEQYF
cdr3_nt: TGTGCCACCAGCAGAGATTACAGATACGAGCAGTACTTC

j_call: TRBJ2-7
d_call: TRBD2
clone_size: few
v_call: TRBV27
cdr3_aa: CASRNRHGTSGRGEQYF
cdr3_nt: TGTGCCAGCAGGAATAGGCACGGGACTAGCGGGAGAGGCGAGCAGTACTTC

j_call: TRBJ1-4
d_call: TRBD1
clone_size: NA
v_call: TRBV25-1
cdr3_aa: CASSDLGDSEKLFF
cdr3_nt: TGTGCCAGCAGTGATTTAGGGGACAGTGAAAAACTGTTTTTT

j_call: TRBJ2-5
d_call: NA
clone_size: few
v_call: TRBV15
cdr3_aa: CATSRAAKETQYF
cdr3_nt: TGTGCCACCAGCAGGGCGGCTAAAGAGACCCAGTACTTC

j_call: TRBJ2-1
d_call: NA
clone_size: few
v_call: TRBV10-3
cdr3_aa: CAIGGANGQFF
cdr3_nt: TGTGCCATCGGTGGGGCCAATGGGCAGTTCTTC

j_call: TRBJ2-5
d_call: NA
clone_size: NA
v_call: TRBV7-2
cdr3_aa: CASSSLAGPIQETQYF
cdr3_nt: TGTGCCAGCAGCTCCCTCGCAGGGCCCATCCAAGAGACCCAGTACTTC

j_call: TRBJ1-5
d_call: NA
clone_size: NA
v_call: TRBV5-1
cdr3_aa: CASSLEGQNNQPQHF
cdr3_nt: TGCGCCAGCAGCTTGGAAGGACAGAACAATCAGCCCCAGCATTTT

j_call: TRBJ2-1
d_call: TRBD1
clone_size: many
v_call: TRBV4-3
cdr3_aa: CASSQESAGLTGGGNEQFF
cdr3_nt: TGCGCCAGCAGCCAAGAGTCGGCGGGATTGACAGGGGGAGGGAATGAGCAGTTCTTC

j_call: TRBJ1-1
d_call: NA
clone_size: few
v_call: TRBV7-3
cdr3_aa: CASSSLALNTEAFF
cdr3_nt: TGTGCCAGCAGCTCCCTCGCCCTGAACACTGAAGCTTTCTTT

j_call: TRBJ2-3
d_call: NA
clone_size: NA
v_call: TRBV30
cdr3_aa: CAWCVLLRSTDTQYF
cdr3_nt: TGTGCCTGGTGTGTTCTTCTCCGTAGCACAGATACGCAGTATTTT

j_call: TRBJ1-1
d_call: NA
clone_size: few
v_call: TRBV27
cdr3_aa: CATCEGGGRTEAFF
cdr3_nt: TGTGCCACCTGTGAGGGGGGAGGGCGGACTGAAGCTTTCTTT

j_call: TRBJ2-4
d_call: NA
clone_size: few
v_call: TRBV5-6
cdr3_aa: CASGSGQVGEQYF
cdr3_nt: TGTGCCAGCGGCTCGGGGCAGGTGGGAGAGCAGTACTTC